Shown below are 13 T cell receptor beta chains from a single sample sequenced in a study of post-analysis software for immune sequencing data. Study observations and caveats: Relative to controls, patients had about 5 TRBV segments at higher frequency, with TRBV5-6, TRBV5-1 and TRBV20-1 among these.

No cognate antigen is known for these TCRs. Researchers reported that TCR beta cDNA libraries carried unique molecular identifiers. TCRdb itself ran the PCR reads through MiXCR, one entry per CDR3 protein. The repertoire includes about 820,000 distinct CDR3 sequences, around 50% of them detected once, and roughly 4.4% sits in the top ten. Sequenced: blood. These receptors originate from a girl aged 10 to 17 with multiple sclerosis.

CDR3 protein: CASSLGLGGRSSYNEQFF. CDR3 sequence (DNA): TGCGCCAGCAGCTTGGGGCTTGGGGGGCGAAGCTCCTACAATGAGCAGTTCTTC. The chain uses TRBV5-1 and TRBJ2-1; either TRBD1 or TRBD2 may fit D (6 bases each). The V gene's germline CDR1 is SGHRS and CDR2 YFSETQ. V was clipped by 0 bases and J by 0 bases, with 16 bases between them. The CDR3 spans 18 residues.

The V gene is TRBV6-5, the J gene TRBJ2-1; D might be TRBD2 (5 bases). The V and J ends lost 1 base and 9 bases respectively, with 7 bases between them. This CDR3 has 12 residues. The V gene's germline CDR1 is MNHEY and CDR2 SVGAGI. The CDR3 is CASSYYAGEQFF. In nucleotides, the CDR3 is TGTGCCAGCAGTTACTATGCGGGTGAGCAGTTCTTC.

V is TRBV29-1 and J is TRBJ2-7; TRBD1 or TRBD2 may be the D gene (7 bases each). Trimming pared 7 bases from V and 3 bases from J, leaving 19 bases between. From germline, CDR1 is SQVTM and CDR2 ANQGSEA. The CDR3 is made up of 14 amino acids. The CDR3 sequence: CSAIPRGGYYEQYF. DNA for the CDR3: TGCAGCGCGATTCCCAGGGGGGGATACTACGAGCAGTACTTC.

DNA of the CDR3: TGTGCCAGCAGTTGGGCGGGGTCAAAGACCCAGTACTTC. The encoded protein is CASSWAGSKTQYF. V gene TRBV12-3 or TRBV12-4 combines with J gene TRBJ2-5; D may be TRBD2 (6 bases). The CDR3 contains 13 residues. V lost 4 bases, J lost 6 bases, and 12 bases lay in between.

In its sample, this clonotype was seen once. The chain couples TRBV7-6 to TRBJ2-7; the D gene is possibly TRBD1 (5 bases). This CDR3 has 14 amino acids. Germline loops: CDR1 SGHVS, CDR2 FNYEAQ. Trimming pared 5 bases from V and 1 base from J, leaving 12 bases between. This CDR3 reads CASSTSGASYEQYF. DNA for the CDR3: TGTGCCAGCAGCACCTCTGGGGCGTCCTACGAGCAGTACTTC.

This clonotype came up once. The CDR3 DNA is TGTGCCAGCAGCTTAGAGGTAGCCCCGGAGGAGACCCAGTACTTC. It is translated as CASSLEVAPEETQYF. This chain connects TRBV11-2 to TRBJ2-5, with D uncertain. The CDR3 extends over 15 amino acids. CDR1 is SGHAT and CDR2 is FQNNGV in the germline V gene. V lost 0 bases and J 5 bases, leaving 13 bases between the germline ends.

This rearrangement joins TRBV6-6 to TRBJ1-2, with TRBD1 matching 7 bases. Germline CDR1 and CDR2: MNHNY and SVGAGI (reference sequence). The length of the CDR3 is 16 residues. Losses at the gene ends were 2 bases for V and 7 bases for J; bases not matched to a gene: 13. CDR3 loop: CASSYPHPDRDSGYTF. The CDR3 bases are TGTGCCAGCAGTTACCCACATCCCGACAGGGACAGTGGCTACACCTTC.

V and J are TRBV12-3 or TRBV12-4 and TRBJ2-7; TRBD1 agrees at 7 bases. Trimming took 7 bases from V and 0 from J; bases not matched to a gene: 6. The CDR3 is 14 amino acids. CDR3 residues: CASTPGQTSYEQYF. CDR3 bases: TGTGCCAGCACCCCGGGACAGACCTCCTACGAGCAGTACTTC.

The rearrangement joins TRBV5-1 to TRBJ2-1; 8 nucleotides agree with TRBD2. J was trimmed by 7 bases and V by 4 bases; bases with no gene match: 10. The CDR3 is 15 residues long. Looked up from germline, CDR1 is SGHRS and CDR2 is YFSETQ. CDR3 coding DNA: TGCGCCAGCAGCCCCGAGGTTAGCGGGAAGAATGAGCAGTTCTTC. Its protein is CASSPEVSGKNEQFF.

This chain links TRBV13 with TRBJ2-7; tentative D call: TRBD2 (6 bases). There are 14 residues in the CDR3. Per germline, CDR1 PRHDT and CDR2 FYEKMQ (reference sequence). V lost 5 bases and J 7 bases, leaving 18 bases between the germline ends. The CDR3 spells CASSVRLVGWEQYF. DNA of the CDR3: TGTGCCAGCAGCGTCCGACTAGTAGGTTGGGAGCAGTACTTC. The whole variable domain, filled in from reference TRBV13 and TRBJ2-7, reads AAGVIQSPRHLIKEKRETATLKCYPIPRHDTVYWYQQGPGQDPQFLISFYEKMQSDKGSIPDRFSAQQFSDYHSELNMSSLELGDSALYFCASSVRLVGWEQYFGPGTRLTVT.

This chain uses TRBV12-3 or TRBV12-4 with TRBJ2-7; 8 positions match TRBD1. This CDR3 is 15 amino acids long. The V and J ends lost 1 base and 6 bases, in that order; junction bases with no gene match: 8. The CDR3 region has the DNA TGTGCCAGCAGTTTAGGGAGACAGGGGCGGCGCGAGCAGTACTTC. The encoded protein is CASSLGRQGRREQYF.

The chain recombines TRBV27 with TRBJ2-1; possibly TRBD2 for D (6 bases). V lost 2 bases and J 0 bases, leaving 11 bases between the germline ends. The CDR3 consists of 16 residues. The germline CDR1 and CDR2 sequences are MNHEY and SMNVEV (reference sequence). The CDR3 region is CASSLIAEGSYNEQFF. CDR3 in DNA: TGTGCCAGCAGTTTAATAGCGGAGGGCTCCTACAATGAGCAGTTCTTC.

The chain combines TRBV10-3 with TRBJ1-6, with TRBD1 identical over 9 bases. The germline V gene has CDR1 ENHRY and CDR2 SYGVKD. Unmatched junction bases numbered 6, after V lost 8 bases and J lost 7 bases. This CDR3 region has 14 residues. The CDR3 protein is CAISPGTGNSPLHF. In nucleotides, the CDR3 is TGTGCCATCTCCCCCGGGACAGGGAATTCACCCCTCCACTTT.